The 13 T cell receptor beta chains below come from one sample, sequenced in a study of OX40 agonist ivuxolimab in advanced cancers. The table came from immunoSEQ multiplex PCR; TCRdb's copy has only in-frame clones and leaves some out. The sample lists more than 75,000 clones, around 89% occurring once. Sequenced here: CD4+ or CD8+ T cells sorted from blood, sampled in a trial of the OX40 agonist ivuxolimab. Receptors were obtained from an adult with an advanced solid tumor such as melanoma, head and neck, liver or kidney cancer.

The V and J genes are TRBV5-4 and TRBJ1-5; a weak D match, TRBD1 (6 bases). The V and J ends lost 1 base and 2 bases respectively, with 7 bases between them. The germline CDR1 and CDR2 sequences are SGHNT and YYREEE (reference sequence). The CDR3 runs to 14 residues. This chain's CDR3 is CASSLSGGNQPQHF. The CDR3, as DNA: TGTGCCAGCAGCTTGTCAGGGGGCAATCAGCCCCAGCATTTT.

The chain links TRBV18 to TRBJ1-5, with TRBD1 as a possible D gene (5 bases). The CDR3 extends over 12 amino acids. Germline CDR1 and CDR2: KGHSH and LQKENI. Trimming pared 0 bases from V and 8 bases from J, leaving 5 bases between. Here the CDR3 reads CASSPPGEPQHF. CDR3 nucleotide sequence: TGTGCCAGCTCACCACCGGGGGAGCCCCAGCATTTT.

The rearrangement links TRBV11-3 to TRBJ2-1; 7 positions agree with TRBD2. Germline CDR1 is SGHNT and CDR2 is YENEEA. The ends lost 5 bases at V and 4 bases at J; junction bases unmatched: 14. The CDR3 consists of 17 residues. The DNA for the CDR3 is TGTGCCAGCAGCAAAGGGGAGTTAGCGGGTTCTTACAATGAGCAGTTCTTC. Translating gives CASSKGELAGSYNEQFF.

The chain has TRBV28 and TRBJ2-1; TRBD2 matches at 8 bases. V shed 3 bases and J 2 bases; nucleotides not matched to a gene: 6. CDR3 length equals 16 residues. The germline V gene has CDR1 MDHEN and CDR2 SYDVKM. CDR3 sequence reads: CASSFGGGVPYNEQFF. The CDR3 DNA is TGTGCCAGCAGTTTCGGGGGGGGAGTCCCCTACAATGAGCAGTTCTTC.

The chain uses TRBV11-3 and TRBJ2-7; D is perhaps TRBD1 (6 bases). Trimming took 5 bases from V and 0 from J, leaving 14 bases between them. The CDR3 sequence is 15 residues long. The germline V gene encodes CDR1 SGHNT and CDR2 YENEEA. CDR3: CASSTWDKSSYEQYF. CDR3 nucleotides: TGTGCCAGCAGCACTTGGGACAAAAGCTCCTACGAGCAGTACTTC.

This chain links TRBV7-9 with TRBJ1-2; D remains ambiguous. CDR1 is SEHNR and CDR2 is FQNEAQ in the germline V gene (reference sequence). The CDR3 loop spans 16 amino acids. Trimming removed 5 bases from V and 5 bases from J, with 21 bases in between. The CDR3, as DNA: TGTGCCAGCAGCCCTCCCGTTGGCAGCGAGATTTATGGCTACACCTTC. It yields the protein CASSPPVGSEIYGYTF.

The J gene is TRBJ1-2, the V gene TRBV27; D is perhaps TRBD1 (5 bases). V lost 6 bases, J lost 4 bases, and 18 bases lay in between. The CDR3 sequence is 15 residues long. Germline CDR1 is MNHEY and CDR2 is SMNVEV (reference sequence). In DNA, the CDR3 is TGTGCCAGCAGATCGGGTGGGGCGCAGGGCTATGGCTACACCTTC. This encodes CASRSGGAQGYGYTF.

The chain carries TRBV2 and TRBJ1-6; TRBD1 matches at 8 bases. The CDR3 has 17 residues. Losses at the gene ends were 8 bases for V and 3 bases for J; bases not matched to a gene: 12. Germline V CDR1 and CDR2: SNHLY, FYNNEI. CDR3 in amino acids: CASVVQGATNYNSPLHF. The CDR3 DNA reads TGTGCCAGCGTTGTTCAGGGGGCGACCAACTATAATTCACCCCTCCACTTT. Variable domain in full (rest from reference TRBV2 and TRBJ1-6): EPEVTQTPSHQVTQMGQEVILRCVPISNHLYFYWYRQILGQKVEFLVSFYNNEISEKSEIFDDQFSVERPDGSNFTLKIRSTKLEDSAMYFCASVVQGATNYNSPLHFGNGTRLTVT.

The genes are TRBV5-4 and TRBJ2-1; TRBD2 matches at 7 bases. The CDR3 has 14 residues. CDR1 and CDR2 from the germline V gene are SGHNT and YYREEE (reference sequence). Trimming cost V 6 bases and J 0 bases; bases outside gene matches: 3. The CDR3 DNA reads TGTGCCAGCAACGGGGGGAGCTCCTACAATGAGCAGTTCTTC. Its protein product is CASNGGSSYNEQFF.

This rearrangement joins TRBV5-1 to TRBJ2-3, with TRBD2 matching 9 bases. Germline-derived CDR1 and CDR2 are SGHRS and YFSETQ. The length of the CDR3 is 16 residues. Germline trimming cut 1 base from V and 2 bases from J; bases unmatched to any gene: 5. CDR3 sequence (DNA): TGCGCCAGCAGCTTGATACCTAGCGGGGTCACAGATACGCAGTATTTT. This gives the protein CASSLIPSGVTDTQYF.

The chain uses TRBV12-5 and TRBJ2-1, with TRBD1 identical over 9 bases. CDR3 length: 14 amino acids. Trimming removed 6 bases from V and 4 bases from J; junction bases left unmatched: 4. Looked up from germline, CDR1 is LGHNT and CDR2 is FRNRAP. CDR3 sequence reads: CASGPGQGYNEQFF. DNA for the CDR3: TGTGCTAGTGGCCCGGGACAGGGTTACAATGAGCAGTTCTTC.

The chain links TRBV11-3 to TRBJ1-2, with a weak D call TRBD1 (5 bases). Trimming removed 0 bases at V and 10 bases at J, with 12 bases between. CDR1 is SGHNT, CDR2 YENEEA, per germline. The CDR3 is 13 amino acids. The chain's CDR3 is CASSLDGDRYYTF. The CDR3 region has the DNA TGTGCCAGCAGCTTAGACGGGGACCGGTACTACACCTTC. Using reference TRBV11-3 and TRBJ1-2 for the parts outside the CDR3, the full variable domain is EAGVVQSPRYKIIEKKQPVAFWCNPISGHNTLYWYLQNLGQGPELLIRYENEEAVDDSQLPKDRFSAERLKGVDSTLKIQPAELGDSAVYLCASSLDGDRYYTFGSGTRLTVV.

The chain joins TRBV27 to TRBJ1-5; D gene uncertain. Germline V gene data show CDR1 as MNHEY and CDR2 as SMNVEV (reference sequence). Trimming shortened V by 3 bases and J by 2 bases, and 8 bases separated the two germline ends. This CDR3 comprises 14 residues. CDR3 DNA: TGTGCCAGCAGTTTTCTAGGAGGCAATCAGCCCCAGCATTTT. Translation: CASSFLGGNQPQHF.